This T cell receptor beta chain originates from a study of human T cells and chemical hapten exposure. Study findings and constraints: Relative to controls, expanded TCRs formed significantly more large CDR3 similarity clusters. Among TCRs, those above 1 in 1000 frequency were unaffected by DPC sensitization.

TCRdb analysed the RACE reads with MiXCR anew, one entry per CDR3 protein. The sample carries 95,000 or so distinct CDR3 sequences, more than 9.5% recorded once. Specified time point: patch test 2, 6 weeks after DPC sensitization. Specified treatment: therapeutic diphenylcyclopropenone sensitization with weekly scalp DPC. This clonotype appeared many times. Its antigen is unidentified. The junction departs from the called germline gene at one end, perhaps through a read error. This CDR3 is 14 amino acids long. Per the germline V gene, CDR1 is LNHDA and CDR2 is SQIVND (reference sequence). The source was whole blood, collected in connection with sensitization to the hapten diphenylcyclopropenone (DPC). This rearrangement joins TRBV19 to TRBJ1-2; 7 bases line up with TRBD1. The receptor's source is a woman in her forties with alopecia areata. Some clones in this sample may be carry-over from other donors' samples. The CDR3 DNA is TGTGCCAGTAGCCAGAGGACAGGCTACTATCGCTACACCTTC. Its protein is CASSQRTGYYRYTF.